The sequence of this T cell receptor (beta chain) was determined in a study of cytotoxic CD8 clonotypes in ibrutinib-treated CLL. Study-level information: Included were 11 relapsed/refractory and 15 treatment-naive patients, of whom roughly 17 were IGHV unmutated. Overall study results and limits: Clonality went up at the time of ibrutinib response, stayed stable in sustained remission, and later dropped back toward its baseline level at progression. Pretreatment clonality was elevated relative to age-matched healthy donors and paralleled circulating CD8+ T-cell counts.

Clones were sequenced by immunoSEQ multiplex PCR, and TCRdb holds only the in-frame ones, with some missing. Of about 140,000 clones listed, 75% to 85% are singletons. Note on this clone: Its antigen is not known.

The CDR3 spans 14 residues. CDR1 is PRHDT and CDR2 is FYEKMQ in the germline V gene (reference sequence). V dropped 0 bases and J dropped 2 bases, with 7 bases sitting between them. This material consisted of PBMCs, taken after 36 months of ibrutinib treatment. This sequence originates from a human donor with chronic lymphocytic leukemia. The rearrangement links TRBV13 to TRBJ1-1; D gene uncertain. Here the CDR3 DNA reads TGTGCCAGCAGCTTAGGCCCGAGAAACACTGAAGCTTTCTTT. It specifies CASSLGPRNTEAFF.